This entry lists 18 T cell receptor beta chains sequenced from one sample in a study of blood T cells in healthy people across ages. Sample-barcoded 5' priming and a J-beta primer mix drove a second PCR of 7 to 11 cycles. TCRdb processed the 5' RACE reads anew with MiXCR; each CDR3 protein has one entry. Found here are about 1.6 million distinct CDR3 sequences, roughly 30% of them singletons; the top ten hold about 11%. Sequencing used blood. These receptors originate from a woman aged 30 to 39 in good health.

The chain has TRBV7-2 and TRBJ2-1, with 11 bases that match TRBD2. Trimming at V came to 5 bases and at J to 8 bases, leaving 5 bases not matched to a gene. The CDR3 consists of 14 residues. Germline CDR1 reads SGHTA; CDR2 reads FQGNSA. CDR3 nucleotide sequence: TGTGCCAGCAGCCCGGGACTAGCGGATCATGAGCAGTTCTTC. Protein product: CASSPGLADHEQFF.

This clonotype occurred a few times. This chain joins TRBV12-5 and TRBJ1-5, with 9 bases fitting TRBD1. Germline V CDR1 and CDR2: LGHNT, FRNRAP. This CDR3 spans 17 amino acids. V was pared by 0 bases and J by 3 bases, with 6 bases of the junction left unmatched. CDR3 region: CASGLVPTGGNNQPQHF. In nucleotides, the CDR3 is TGTGCTAGTGGTTTGGTACCGACAGGGGGTAACAATCAGCCCCAGCATTTT.

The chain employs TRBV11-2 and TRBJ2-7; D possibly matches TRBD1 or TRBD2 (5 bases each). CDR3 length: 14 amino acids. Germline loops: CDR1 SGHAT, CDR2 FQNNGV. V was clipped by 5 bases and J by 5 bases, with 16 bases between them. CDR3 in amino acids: CASSRAGGSDEQYF. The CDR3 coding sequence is TGTGCCAGCAGCCGAGCTGGGGGTAGCGACGAGCAGTACTTC.

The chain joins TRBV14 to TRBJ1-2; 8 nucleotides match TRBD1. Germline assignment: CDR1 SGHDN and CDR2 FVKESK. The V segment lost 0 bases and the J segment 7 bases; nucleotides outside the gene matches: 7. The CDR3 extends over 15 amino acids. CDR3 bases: TGTGCCAGCAGCCAAGATTTTCAGGGGGCGCGTGGCTACACCTTC. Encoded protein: CASSQDFQGARGYTF.

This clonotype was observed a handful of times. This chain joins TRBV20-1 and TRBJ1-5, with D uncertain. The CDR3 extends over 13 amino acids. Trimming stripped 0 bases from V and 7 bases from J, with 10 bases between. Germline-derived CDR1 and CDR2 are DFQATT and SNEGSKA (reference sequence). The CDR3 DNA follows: TGCAGTGCTAGAGATTCCGGGCCACAGCCCCAGCATTTT. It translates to CSARDSGPQPQHF.

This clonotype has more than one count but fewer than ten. The CDR3 DNA reads as TGTGCCAGCAGCTTGGGCGGGGATTACTACGAGCAGTACTTC. Translation gives CASSLGGDYYEQYF. The rearrangement links TRBV7-6 to TRBJ2-7, with D perhaps TRBD2 (6 bases). Per the germline V gene, CDR1 is SGHVS and CDR2 is FNYEAQ. CDR3 length: 14 residues. V gave up 3 bases and J gave up 3 bases, with 12 bases separating them.

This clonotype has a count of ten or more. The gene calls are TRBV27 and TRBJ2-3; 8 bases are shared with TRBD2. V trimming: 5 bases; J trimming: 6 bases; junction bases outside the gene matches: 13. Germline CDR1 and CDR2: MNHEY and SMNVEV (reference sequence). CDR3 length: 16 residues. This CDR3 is CASSGIREAGVDTQYF. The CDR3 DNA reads TGTGCCAGCAGTGGCATTCGGGAAGCGGGAGTCGATACGCAGTATTTT.

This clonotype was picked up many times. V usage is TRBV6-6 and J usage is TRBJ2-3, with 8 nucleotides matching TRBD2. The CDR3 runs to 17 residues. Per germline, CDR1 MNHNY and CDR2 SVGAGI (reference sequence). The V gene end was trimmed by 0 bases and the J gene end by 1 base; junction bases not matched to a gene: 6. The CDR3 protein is CASSYSLAESRTDTQYF. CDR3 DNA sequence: TGTGCCAGCAGTTACTCACTAGCGGAGTCTCGCACAGATACGCAGTATTTT.

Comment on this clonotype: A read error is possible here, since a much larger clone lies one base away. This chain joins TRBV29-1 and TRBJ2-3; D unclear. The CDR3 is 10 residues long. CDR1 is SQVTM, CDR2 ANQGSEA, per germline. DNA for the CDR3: TGCGGCGCGAGAAAGGATACGCAGTATTTT. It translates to CGARKDTQYF.

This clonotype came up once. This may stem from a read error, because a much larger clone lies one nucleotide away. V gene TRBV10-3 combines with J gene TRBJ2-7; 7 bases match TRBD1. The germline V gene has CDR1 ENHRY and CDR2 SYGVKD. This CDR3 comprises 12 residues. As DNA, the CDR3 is TGTGCCACCAGTGGGACAGCCCGGGAGCAGTACTTC. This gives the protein CATSGTAREQYF.

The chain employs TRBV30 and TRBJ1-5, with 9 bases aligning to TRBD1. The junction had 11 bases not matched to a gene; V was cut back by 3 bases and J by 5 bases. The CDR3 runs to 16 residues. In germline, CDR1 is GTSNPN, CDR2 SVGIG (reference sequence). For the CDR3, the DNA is TGTGCCTGGAGGCCGACCGACAGGGGGAACGATCAGCCCCAGCATTTT. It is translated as CAWRPTDRGNDQPQHF.

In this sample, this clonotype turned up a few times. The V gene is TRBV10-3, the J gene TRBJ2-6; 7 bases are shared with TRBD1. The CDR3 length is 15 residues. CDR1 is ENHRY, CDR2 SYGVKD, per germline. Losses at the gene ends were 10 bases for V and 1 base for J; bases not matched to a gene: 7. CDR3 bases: TGTGCCACTTCAGGGACAGCATCTGGGGCCAACGTCCTGACTTTC. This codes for CATSGTASGANVLTF.

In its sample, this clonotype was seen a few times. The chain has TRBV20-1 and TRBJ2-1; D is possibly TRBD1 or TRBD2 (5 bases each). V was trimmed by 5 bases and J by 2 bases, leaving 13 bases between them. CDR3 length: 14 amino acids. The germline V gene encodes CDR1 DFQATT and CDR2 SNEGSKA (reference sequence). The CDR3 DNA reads TGCAGTGCTTCCGGGACCGACGCCTACAATGAGCAGTTCTTC. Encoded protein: CSASGTDAYNEQFF.

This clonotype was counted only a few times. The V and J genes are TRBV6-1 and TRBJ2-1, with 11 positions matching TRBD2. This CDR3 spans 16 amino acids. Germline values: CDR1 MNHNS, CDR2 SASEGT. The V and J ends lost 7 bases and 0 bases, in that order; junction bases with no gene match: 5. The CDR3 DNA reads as TGTGCCAGCACCAAAACTAGCGGGAGCTCCTACAATGAGCAGTTCTTC. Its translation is CASTKTSGSSYNEQFF.

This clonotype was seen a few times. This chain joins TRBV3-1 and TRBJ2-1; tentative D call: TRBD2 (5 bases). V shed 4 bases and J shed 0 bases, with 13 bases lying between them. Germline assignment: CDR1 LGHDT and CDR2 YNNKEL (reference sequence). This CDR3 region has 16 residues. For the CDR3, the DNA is TGTGCCAGCAGCCTCGAGTGGAGGAGCTCCTACAATGAGCAGTTCTTC. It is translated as CASSLEWRSSYNEQFF.

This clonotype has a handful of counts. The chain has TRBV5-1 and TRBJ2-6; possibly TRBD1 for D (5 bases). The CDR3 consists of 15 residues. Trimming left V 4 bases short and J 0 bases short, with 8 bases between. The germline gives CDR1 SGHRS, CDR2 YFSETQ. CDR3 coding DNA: TGCGCCAGCAGCGGGGCCTCCTCTGGGGCCAACGTCCTGACTTTC. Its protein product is CASSGASSGANVLTF.

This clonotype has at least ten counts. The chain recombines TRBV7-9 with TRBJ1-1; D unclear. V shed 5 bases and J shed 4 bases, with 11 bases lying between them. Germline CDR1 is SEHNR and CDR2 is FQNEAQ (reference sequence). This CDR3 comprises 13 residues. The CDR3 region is CASSKEGGTEAFF. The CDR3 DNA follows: TGTGCCAGCAGCAAGGAGGGAGGCACTGAAGCTTTCTTT.

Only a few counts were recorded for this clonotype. CDR3 sequence reads: CASTPGWTADTQYF. CDR3 nucleotides: TGTGCCAGCACCCCGGGGTGGACGGCAGATACGCAGTATTTT. The chain recombines TRBV6-2 or TRBV6-3 with TRBJ2-3, with a possible D match to TRBD2 (5 bases). V gave up 7 bases and J gave up 4 bases, with 15 bases separating them. Looked up from germline, CDR1 is MNHEY and CDR2 is SVGEGT. The CDR3 covers 14 residues.